The 25 T cell receptor beta chains presented below share a single source sample, sequenced in a study of vaccination and CD4 T cells after COVID-19. For these receptors, no antigen is known. Researchers used the Oncomine TCR Beta short-read assay to sequence DNA from cultured CD4+ T cells. TCRdb passed the PCR reads through MiXCR, listing each CDR3 protein once. The sample consists of about 20,000 distinct CDR3 sequences, just under 55% of them appearing once. Noted treatment: approximately nine-day PBMC culture with coronavirus spike peptide pools or control peptides (ViraFEST assay). The sequenced material came from CD4+ T cells from blood, cultured in vitro. These receptors were obtained from a human donor who had recovered from COVID-19.

V gene TRBV12-3 or TRBV12-4 combines with J gene TRBJ1-5; D gene unclear. Between the trimmed V and J ends, which lost 6 bases and 2 bases, there was a span of 11 bases. The CDR3 has 14 amino acids. CDR3 sequence reads: CASSATGGNQPQHF. CDR3 DNA sequence: TGTGCCAGCAGCGCCACTGGGGGCAATCAGCCCCAGCATTTT.

The chain combines TRBV7-8 with TRBJ2-7; the D gene is possibly TRBD1 (5 bases). CDR3 length: 14 amino acids. Germline V gene sequence: CDR1 SGHVS, CDR2 FQNEAQ. V lost 1 base and J 7 bases, leaving 14 bases between the germline ends. CDR3 in amino acids: CASSLGQGRYEQYF. The CDR3 nucleotides are TGTGCCAGCAGCTTAGGGCAGGGCCGATATGAGCAGTACTTC.

The DNA of the CDR3 is TGTGCCAGCAGTCACGACAGTGGCTCTGGGGCCAACGTCCTGACTTTC. It yields the protein CASSHDSGSGANVLTF. The chain uses TRBV6-2 or TRBV6-3 and TRBJ2-6; a weak D match, TRBD1 (5 bases). The germline gives CDR1 MNHEY, CDR2 SVGEGT. V lost 5 bases and J 0 bases, leaving 11 bases between the germline ends. The CDR3 contains 16 residues.

V is TRBV6-1 and J is TRBJ2-5; a weak D match, TRBD1 (6 bases). CDR1 and CDR2 from the germline V gene are MNHNS and SASEGT. This CDR3 region has 15 residues. The V end was cut by 3 bases, the J end by 5 bases, with 16 bases between. The CDR3 DNA sequence: TGTGCCAGCAGTGAGGGACACGGAATTGGGGAGACCCAGTACTTC. The encoded protein is CASSEGHGIGETQYF.

The chain couples TRBV11-2 to TRBJ1-1; 7 bases are a match to TRBD1. This CDR3 has 13 amino acids. The trim removed 2 bases at V and 8 bases at J, leaving 5 bases unmatched. In germline, CDR1 is SGHAT, CDR2 FQNNGV. The CDR3 DNA reads as TGTGCCAGCAGCTTATCAGGGGGGCGAGAAGCTTTCTTT. Amino acid sequence: CASSLSGGREAFF.

The genes are TRBV28 and TRBJ1-2; 8 nucleotides agree with TRBD1. CDR1 MDHEN and CDR2 SYDVKM come from the germline V gene. The CDR3 is 18 residues long. The V and J ends lost 5 bases and 6 bases, in that order; junction bases with no gene match: 20. CDR3: CASSLATNPGQVTNGYTF. In nucleotides, the CDR3 is TGTGCCAGCAGTCTCGCTACTAATCCGGGACAGGTTACCAATGGCTACACCTTC.

V is TRBV7-3 and J is TRBJ2-5, with a possible D match to TRBD2 (5 bases). CDR1 SGHTA and CDR2 FQGTGA come from the germline V gene. The CDR3 is 15 residues long. Trimming cost V 1 base and J 4 bases, with 13 bases left between them. The DNA of the CDR3 is TGTGCCAGCAGCTTAAGCGGGTCCGGAGTAGAGACCCAGTACTTC. Protein sequence: CASSLSGSGVETQYF.

CDR3 bases: TGTGCCAGTACTACAGCCTCTGGAAACACCATATATTTT. As protein: CASTTASGNTIYF. The chain combines TRBV19 with TRBJ1-3; D is ambiguous. CDR1 and CDR2 (germline): LNHDA, SQIVND (reference sequence). V was cut by 7 bases and J by 0 bases, with 7 bases left in between. The CDR3 spans 13 residues.

The chain employs TRBV27 and TRBJ1-6; D uncertain. The V gene lost 6 bases and the J gene lost 7 bases, with 16 bases spanning the gap. Germline V lookup: CDR1 MNHEY, CDR2 SMNVEV (reference sequence). The CDR3 is 15 amino acids. For the CDR3, the DNA is TGTGCCAGCAGGACCTCCGCGGCAGGAAATTCACCCCTCCACTTT. The encoded protein is CASRTSAAGNSPLHF.

The table lists this clonotype with a few counts. V and J are TRBV5-1 and TRBJ1-1; D possibly corresponds to TRBD1 (6 bases). V was trimmed by 1 base and J by 4 bases, leaving 14 bases between them. CDR1 and CDR2 (germline): SGHRS, YFSETQ. The CDR3 spans 15 residues. The CDR3 sequence is CASSLLPDSGTEAFF. CDR3 bases: TGCGCCAGCAGCTTGTTGCCGGACAGCGGCACTGAAGCTTTCTTT.

The gene calls are TRBV6-5 and TRBJ1-1, with D hard to call. The CDR3 totals 13 residues. The germline V gene encodes CDR1 MNHEY and CDR2 SVGAGI. Trimming stripped 0 bases from V and 6 bases from J, with 8 bases between. CDR3 protein: CASSYSLSAEAFF. In DNA, the CDR3 is TGTGCCAGCAGTTACTCGTTATCGGCTGAAGCTTTCTTT.

Only a few counts were recorded for this clonotype. This chain links TRBV20-1 with TRBJ2-5, with 7 bases aligning to TRBD2. This CDR3 is 13 amino acids long. The ends lost 1 base at V and 5 bases at J; junction bases unmatched: 4. The germline CDR1 and CDR2 sequences are DFQATT and SNEGSKA (reference sequence). CDR3 sequence reads: CSARVRAGETQYF. The CDR3 nucleotides read TGCAGTGCTAGAGTTCGAGCGGGGGAGACCCAGTACTTC.

The rearrangement links TRBV20-1 to TRBJ2-3; TRBD2 matches 11 bases. Germline loops: CDR1 DFQATT, CDR2 SNEGSKA (reference sequence). This CDR3 contains 16 residues. Unmatched junction bases numbered 5, after V lost 3 bases and J lost 0 bases. The CDR3 sequence is CSARGASGGSTDTQYF. The CDR3 nucleotides are TGCAGTGCTAGGGGCGCTAGCGGGGGGAGCACAGATACGCAGTATTTT.

This clonotype was recorded a few times. The chain combines TRBV20-1 with TRBJ2-1, with a possible D match to TRBD2 (6 bases). V was clipped by 5 bases and J by 4 bases, with 18 bases between them. The CDR3 covers 15 residues. CDR1 and CDR2 from the germline V gene are DFQATT and SNEGSKA (reference sequence). In DNA, the CDR3 is TGCAGTGCTCCCGGAGTAGCGGAGGGGTACAATGAGCAGTTCTTC. It yields the protein CSAPGVAEGYNEQFF.

This clonotype has just a few counts. J is TRBJ2-2 and V is TRBV7-3, with 8 positions matching TRBD2. The V gene end was trimmed by 5 bases and the J gene end by 0 bases; junction bases not matched to a gene: 5. CDR1 and CDR2 from the germline V gene are SGHTA and FQGTGA. This CDR3 is built from 16 residues. The CDR3 here is CASSLTSAANTGELFF. The DNA for the CDR3 is TGTGCCAGCAGCCTGACTAGCGCTGCGAACACCGGGGAGCTGTTTTTT.

This clonotype was observed a handful of times. The rearrangement links TRBV24-1 to TRBJ2-1, with D perhaps matching TRBD1 or TRBD2 (5 bases each). This CDR3 is 15 amino acids long. The germline V gene has CDR1 KGHDR and CDR2 SFDVKD. V was pared by 4 bases and J by 0 bases, with 9 bases between. This CDR3 is CATSEAGSSYNEQFF. The CDR3 nucleotides read TGTGCCACCAGTGAGGCAGGGAGCTCCTACAATGAGCAGTTCTTC.

The chain employs TRBV6-5 and TRBJ1-4; possibly TRBD1 for D (6 bases). V gave up 0 bases and J gave up 5 bases, with 10 bases separating them. The CDR3 is 15 amino acids. CDR1 and CDR2 from the germline V gene are MNHEY and SVGAGI. CDR3 residues: CASSYSNRGNEKLFF. CDR3 DNA: TGTGCCAGCAGTTACTCGAATAGGGGGAATGAAAAACTGTTTTTT.

This clonotype was seen only a few times. J is TRBJ1-6 and V is TRBV7-9; D gene ambiguous. The CDR3 runs 13 residues. The V end lost 4 bases, the J end lost 8 bases, and 9 bases lay between the germline ends. From germline, CDR1 is SEHNR and CDR2 FQNEAQ (reference sequence). The CDR3 coding sequence is TGTGCCAGCAGCTCCCGGGGAGATTCACCCCTCCACTTT. Its translation: CASSSRGDSPLHF.

This clonotype was counted a few times. This chain joins TRBV6-1 and TRBJ2-5, with D hard to call. The germline V and J ends were trimmed by 4 bases and 2 bases, with 11 bases remaining between them. Germline V gives CDR1 MNHNS, CDR2 SASEGT. The CDR3 length is 14 residues. The CDR3 region has the DNA TGTGCCAGCAGTGTTTCAGCCCTTCAAGAGACCCAGTACTTC. This sequence encodes CASSVSALQETQYF.

Only a few counts were recorded for this clonotype. The chain recombines TRBV7-2 with TRBJ2-7; a weak D match, TRBD2 (5 bases). The CDR3 sequence is 14 residues long. Between the trimmed V and J ends, which lost 5 bases and 3 bases, there was a span of 14 bases. Germline CDR1 reads SGHTA; CDR2 reads FQGNSA. For the CDR3, the DNA is TGTGCCAGCAGCCCAGCGGCACTGGTCTACGAGCAGTACTTC. Translation gives CASSPAALVYEQYF.

The J gene is TRBJ1-2, the V gene TRBV2, with D tentatively TRBD1 (6 bases). The length of the CDR3 is 14 residues. V was trimmed by 7 bases and J by 2 bases, leaving 14 bases between them. CDR1 and CDR2 (germline): SNHLY, FYNNEI. The CDR3 DNA is TGTGCCAGCACCCCCGAGGGGGAAAACTATGGCTACACCTTC. It translates to CASTPEGENYGYTF.

The chain joins TRBV5-1 to TRBJ1-1; possibly TRBD1 for D (6 bases). V was cut by 0 bases and J by 1 base, with 16 bases left in between. Germline V gene lookup returns CDR1 SGHRS and CDR2 YFSETQ. This CDR3 has 17 amino acids. CDR3 in DNA: TGCGCCAGCAGCTTGGAACGGGCAGGGGTCGGGAACACTGAAGCTTTCTTT. This translates into CASSLERAGVGNTEAFF. Full variable domain (outside the CDR3, taken from reference TRBV5-1 and TRBJ1-1): KAGVTQTPRYLIKTRGQQVTLSCSPISGHRSVSWYQQTPGQGLQFLFEYFSETQRNKGNFPGRFSGRQFSNSRSEMNVSTLELGDSALYLCASSLERAGVGNTEAFFGQGTRLTVV.

In its sample, this clonotype was seen a few times. V is TRBV19 and J is TRBJ1-2, with 7 nucleotides matching TRBD1. Germline CDR1 and CDR2: LNHDA and SQIVND (reference sequence). This CDR3 is 13 amino acids long. Trimming at V came to 8 bases and at J to 4 bases, leaving 7 bases not matched to a gene. The CDR3 nucleotides are TGTGCCAGTGGGGCTTGGGACAGCTATGGCTACACCTTC. It yields the protein CASGAWDSYGYTF.

The gene calls are TRBV2 and TRBJ1-6; unclear D gene. The V end was cut by 8 bases, the J end by 5 bases, with 4 bases between. CDR3 length equals 11 residues. In germline, CDR1 is SNHLY, CDR2 FYNNEI. CDR3 in DNA: TGTGCCAGCCAAAATAATTCACCCCTCCACTTT. It yields the protein CASQNNSPLHF.

The chain carries TRBV29-1 and TRBJ2-7, with TRBD2 matching 7 bases. The germline CDR1 and CDR2 sequences are SQVTM and ANQGSEA. Trimming at V came to 4 bases and at J to 2 bases, leaving 8 bases not matched to a gene. This CDR3 contains 14 residues. The CDR3 DNA reads TGCAGCGTTGTAGCTAGCGGCAACACCTACGAGCAGTACTTC. It specifies CSVVASGNTYEQYF.